This record concerns one T cell receptor (beta chain) sequence. The CDR3 consists of 15 residues. V was shortened by 3 bases and J by 2 bases, with 14 bases between the two germline ends. Germline lookup yields CDR1 LNHDA and CDR2 SQIVND (reference sequence). As processed by the authors: The authors estimated nucleated cell counts from reference gene primer amplification. The protocol was immunoSEQ multiplex PCR, while the TCRdb copy is restricted to in-frame clones and leaves out a portion. V and J calls plus clone size are reproduced from that table; the DNA served to infer D and trimming. The sample consists of fewer than 200,000 clones, about 85% of them appearing once. This sample is drawn from a study of blood T cell repertoires in COVID-19. Overall study context: Specimens from acute and convalescent COVID-19 originated in the United States, Italy and Spain. The cDNA or gDNA used as material had been derived from T cells, B-cell-depleted T cells, or PBMCs.

The TCR comes from a man in his fifties or sixties who had recovered from COVID-19. V and J are TRBV19 and TRBJ2-7; maybe TRBD1 (5 bases). Sequencing was performed on peripheral blood. CDR3 in DNA: TGTGCCAGTAGTATTGCAGGGATCGGTGCCTACGAGCAGTACTTC. Its translation is CASSIAGIGAYEQYF.